The T cell receptor beta chain under discussion was sequenced for a study of T cell responses to AZD1222 COVID-19 vaccine (TCRdb year 2021). In the study overall: AZD1222 recipients whose second dose came at about 4 weeks and those whose second dose came at about 12 weeks were combined into one group, since spike-specific TCR depth and breadth did not differ between the two schedules. Trial participants were enrolled into age subgroups of 18-55, 56-69 and 70-plus years, which contained around 150, 28 and 57 TCR-sequenced participants, respectively. A total of around 240 trial participants underwent TCR sequencing, of whom approximately 200 had received two doses of AZD1222 and roughly 26 had received two doses of the MenACWY control vaccine.

The CDR3 regions of human TCRbeta chains were analyzed by immunosequencing. The original methods were these. TCRs in the repertoires were matched against a reference library of SARS-CoV-2-specific TCRs that had been generated with the MIRA antigen-specificity platform. Breadth was defined as the fraction of unique TCRs that were SARS-CoV-2-associated, and depth was defined as the fraction of total T cells that were SARS-CoV-2-associated. Using the MIRA data, each spike-specific TCR was mapped to the spike region that the TCR reacts to and placed in a CD4 or CD8 class. Log10-transformed breadth and depth values were compared by one-way ANOVA with Sidak's multiple comparisons tests. As stored in TCRdb, this immuneACCESS dataset retains in-frame rearrangements with V and J assigned. A fraction of the clones does not appear; measured against another copy, unresolved V genes explain less than half of the discrepancy, and the remainder lacks a known reason. The V and J calls and clone size were taken over from that table, and D and trimming were inferred from the DNA. For this sample the table gives 140,000 to 150,000 clones, of which approximately 90% were detected only once. Together, the top ten hold roughly 3.7% of the sample.

The germline V gene yields WSHSY for CDR1 and SAAADI for CDR2. The CDR3, cysteine through phenylalanine, is 13 amino acids long. The DNA shown is the 39-base CDR3, in frame from base 1. V was cut back by 5 bases and J by 9 bases, leaving a gap of 14 bases between them. Here is what the overall study found, with its caveats: Conclusions about previously exposed vaccinees are limited, since just 6 or 7 AZD1222 recipients were seropositive for SARS-CoV-2 at baseline. After two AZD1222 doses, both the breadth and the depth of spike-specific TCRs were significantly higher than at day 0 and than in MenACWY recipients. Participants were mostly white British and included more females than males, and it was suggested by the authors that clonal diversity may have been underestimated. CD4 TCRs associated with the vaccine covered the entire spike protein, and the dominant responses were in regions 160-218 and 743-854. Epitopes outside the regions mutated in the B.1.351 and B.1.1.7 variants were reportedly recognized by nearly half of the unique spike-specific TCRs. Because no samples from the day 14 peak response were available, repertoires could be characterized only after the peak T cell response. The 56-69-year group was small, and its depth increase did not reach significance, likely because of low power.

In the paper's terms, the time point label means: baseline before first vaccination. Samples from vaccinated people were obtained from the UK trials COV001 and COV002, which included a single-blind randomized controlled phase 2/3 trial of AZD1222 (ChAdOx1 nCoV-19) in healthy adults. For TCRbeta chain sequencing, PBMC samples from trial participants were taken at day 0 and at day 28 after the second dose. With respect to this clone: Its antigen has not been determined. Base qualities were left out, and no much larger clone turns up one base away.

Recombination linked TRBV10-2 to TRBJ1-5, with the D segment identity uncertain. The sequencing here drew on peripheral blood, taken on day 0 of AZD1222 vaccination. The receptor was isolated from an adult in good health. The CDR3 reads CASSPSSERPQHF. DNA sequence: TGCGCCAGCAGTCCCAGTTCGGAGAGGCCCCAGCATTTT.